This T cell receptor beta chain appears in the sequencing data of a study of identical twins. Study results and limitations: Fewer insertions were carried by abundant cord blood beta clonotypes, but none was seen in memory repertoires. Out-of-frame alpha sequences common to twins were enriched for low generation probability. The presence of invariant MAIT and iNKT cells could partly confound analyses of zero-insertion sequences.

With 4 bases removed from V and 5 bases from J, the gap between germline ends came to 12 bases. The length of the CDR3 is 14 residues. Germline V gene data show CDR1 as LNHDA and CDR2 as SQIVND (reference sequence). Comments on this clonotype: Its specificity is not known.

A template switching step contributed a universal primer site, while unique molecular identifiers were present in the cDNA. Via MiXCR, TCRdb re-called the 5' RACE reads, giving one row per CDR3 protein. The repertoire holds 15,000 to 20,000 distinct CDR3 sequences, with just under 70% as singletons. The chain combines TRBV19 with TRBJ2-1, with D perhaps TRBD2 (5 bases). The specimen sequenced was memory (CD45RO+) T cells sorted from blood. The TCR was taken from a woman between 18 and 29 years old in good health. This table probably holds off-target reads from a library built for another chain. CDR3 residues: CASSSREFNNEQFF. For the CDR3, the DNA is TGTGCCAGTAGTAGCCGGGAATTCAACAATGAGCAGTTCTTC. Based on the CDR3 plus reference TRBV19 and TRBJ2-1, the full variable domain is DGGITQSPKYLFRKEGQNVTLSCEQNLNHDAMYWYRQDPGQGLRLIYYSQIVNDFQKGDIAEGYSVSREKKESFPLTVTSAQKNPTAFYLCASSSREFNNEQFFGPGTRLTVL.